The 13 T cell receptor beta chains given below trace back to one sample, sequenced in a study of T cells in narcolepsy. TCRdb's table, derived via immunoSEQ multiplex PCR, lists solely in-frame clones and lacks some. The table has roughly 8,100 clones, around 64% seen once. The material sequenced was CD45RA- memory CD8+ T cells from PBMCs. Receptors originate from a human donor with narcolepsy.

This clone was counted a few times. This chain joins TRBV5-6 and TRBJ1-2; TRBD1 agrees at 9 bases. Germline CDR1 and CDR2: SGHDT and YYEEEE. The J segment lost 1 base and the V segment lost 4 bases, leaving 8 bases of the junction unmatched. This CDR3 is 16 amino acids long. The CDR3 DNA follows: TGTGCCAGCAGCCCGCGGGACAGGGCGGTTAACTATGGCTACACCTTC. Protein: CASSPRDRAVNYGYTF.

This clone showed up just a few times. The genes are TRBV2 and TRBJ1-1; the match to TRBD1 covers 9 bases. Germline V gene sequence: CDR1 SNHLY, CDR2 FYNNEI. This CDR3 spans 14 amino acids. The J segment lost 4 bases and the V segment lost 6 bases, leaving 6 bases of the junction unmatched. This CDR3 reads CASSATGGGTEAFF. The CDR3 DNA sequence: TGTGCCAGCAGCGCGACAGGGGGAGGCACTGAAGCTTTCTTT.

The rearrangement joins TRBV4-2 to TRBJ2-5, with 8 bases matching TRBD2. Germline CDR1 reads LGHNA; CDR2 reads YNFKEQ. The CDR3 sequence is 15 residues long. Losses at the gene ends were 5 bases for V and 1 base for J; bases not matched to a gene: 6. In DNA, the CDR3 is TGTGCCAGCAGCTTGGTAGCGGGGTCCCAAGAGACCCAGTACTTC. As protein: CASSLVAGSQETQYF.

The rearrangement joins TRBV5-6 to TRBJ1-2, with D possibly TRBD1 on 5 matching bases. Germline-derived CDR1 and CDR2 are SGHDT and YYEEEE. Trimming pared 2 bases from V and 0 bases from J, leaving 11 bases between. This CDR3 contains 15 residues. This chain's CDR3 is CASSFPAGPNYGYTF. CDR3 DNA: TGTGCCAGCAGCTTCCCTGCGGGGCCTAACTATGGCTACACCTTC.

The V and J genes are TRBV13 and TRBJ2-5; 9 bases are shared with TRBD2. The CDR3 extends over 15 amino acids. Unmatched junction bases numbered 18, after V lost 8 bases and J lost 11 bases. Germline CDR1 and CDR2: PRHDT and FYEKMQ (reference sequence). Here the CDR3 DNA reads TGTGCCAGCCGAGACTCAGCGGGGGGCTTTACGGGGCAGTACTTC. Translation gives CASRDSAGGFTGQYF.

A single count supports this clone. At one end, the junction sequence differs from germline, possibly due to a read error. The CDR3 spells CGSCLAPGLAGGYNEQFF. The CDR3 nucleotides are TGTGGCAGCTGCTTAGCTCCGGGACTAGCGGGGGGGTACAATGAGCAGTTCTTC. V and J are TRBV7-9 and TRBJ2-1; 16 bases agree with TRBD2. Germline values: CDR1 SEHNR, CDR2 FQNEAQ (reference sequence). This CDR3 spans 18 amino acids.

This clone has more than one count but fewer than ten. The chain links TRBV19 to TRBJ2-7; 8 positions match TRBD2. The CDR3 sequence is 15 residues long. Trimming took 3 bases from V and 6 from J; bases not matched to a gene: 10. Germline assignment: CDR1 LNHDA and CDR2 SQIVND (reference sequence). Here the CDR3 DNA reads TGTGCCAGTAGTATGTCAGGGCGGGGGGCGAGCGAGCAGTACTTC. Protein sequence: CASSMSGRGASEQYF.

V usage is TRBV6-5 and J usage is TRBJ2-7; D remains unclear. Trimming took off 5 bases at V and 10 bases at J, with 12 bases between the two ends. The CDR3 spans 11 residues. CDR1 and CDR2 (germline): MNHEY, SVGAGI. Written as DNA, the CDR3 is TGTGCCAGCAGTATGGACCGAGAACAGTACTTC. Translation: CASSMDREQYF.

The rearrangement links TRBV4-3 to TRBJ2-5; tentative D call: TRBD2 (7 bases). The DNA end lines up better with TRBJ2-7; the J call may be wrong. CDR1 is LGHNA, CDR2 YSLEER, per germline. The CDR3 extends over 17 amino acids. This CDR3 is CASSHDTVRGGAYEQYF. The DNA of the CDR3 is TGCGCCAGCAGCCACGACACCGTGAGGGGGGGGGCCTACGAGCAGTACTTC.

This clone appeared a single time. J is TRBJ1-3 and V is TRBV19, with a weak D call TRBD1 (6 bases). The CDR3 is 16 amino acids. V gave up 9 bases and J gave up 1 base, with 19 bases separating them. CDR1 is LNHDA and CDR2 is SQIVND in the germline V gene (reference sequence). CDR3 sequence (DNA): TGTGCCAGAGTATACGGGAGGGGGGTATCTGGAAACACCATATATTTT. This codes for CARVYGRGVSGNTIYF.

The chain is built from TRBV29-1 and TRBJ1-1; 8 bases line up with TRBD1. The CDR3 has 15 residues. With V trimmed by 7 bases and J by 3 bases, 13 bases remained unmatched. Germline assignment: CDR1 SQVTM and CDR2 ANQGSEA. The CDR3 region is CSGNRGGAGYTEAFF. CDR3 DNA: TGCAGCGGGAACAGGGGGGGCGCAGGGTACACTGAAGCTTTCTTT. The entire variable domain, with the rest obtained from reference TRBV29-1 and TRBJ1-1, is as follows: SAVISQKPSRDICQRGTSLTIQCQVDSQVTMMFWYRQQPGQSLTLIATANQGSEATYESGFVIDKFPISRPNLTFSTLTVSNMSPEDSSIYLCSGNRGGAGYTEAFFGQGTRLTVV.

The chain carries TRBV7-9 and TRBJ1-5; 7 nucleotides line up with TRBD1. Unmatched junction bases numbered 13, after V lost 5 bases and J lost 3 bases. The CDR3 spans 17 residues. Germline CDR1 reads SEHNR; CDR2 reads FQNEAQ (reference sequence). The CDR3 protein is CASSQTPGQSINQPQHF. The CDR3, as DNA: TGTGCCAGCAGCCAAACTCCGGGACAGAGTATCAATCAGCCCCAGCATTTT. The variable domain in full, completed from reference TRBV7-9 and TRBJ1-5, reads DTGVSQNPRHKITKRGQNVTFRCDPISEHNRLYWYRQTLGQGPEFLTYFQNEAQLEKSRLLSDRFSAERPKGSFSTLEIQRTEQGDSAMYLCASSQTPGQSINQPQHFGDGTRLSIL.

This chain joins TRBV5-6 and TRBJ2-1; the D call may be TRBD1 or TRBD2 (5 bases each). V dropped 5 bases and J dropped 4 bases, with 13 bases sitting between them. The length of the CDR3 is 14 residues. CDR1 and CDR2 (germline): SGHDT, YYEEEE. CDR3 DNA sequence: TGTGCCAGCAGTCAACCGGGACCTTACAATGAGCAGTTCTTC. Translated, it gives CASSQPGPYNEQFF.